The clone carrying this T cell receptor (beta chain) is identified as medium-sized from frequency. What it binds is not known. This CDR3 contains 18 residues. The sorter processed each CD8+ T cell subset in triplicate at about 300,000 cells apiece. The naive CD8+ gate required CD45RO-CCR7+CD27+CD95- phenotype. The sample comes from a study of CXCR3-negative and CXCR3-positive naive CD8 T cells. Study-wide background: The dataset comprises some 150 million TRB reads in total, with about 1.5 +/- 0.3 million reads per library. General study findings and limits: More hydrophobic TRB CDR3s were found in CXCR3-positive naive cells than in CXCR3-negative naive cells.

Via 5' RACE with UMI labels, TRB cDNA libraries were prepared. Reprocessing the 5' RACE reads, TCRdb reports a single entry for every CDR3 protein and omits DNA. The sample has approximately 6,000 distinct CDR3 sequences. This chain joins TRBV21-1 and TRBJ2-3; there is no DNA to check the TCRdb D call of TRBD2. TRBV21-1 is assigned pseudogene status. This TCR was recovered from a human donor in good health. Some clones in this sample may be carry-over from other donors' samples. The sample taken for sequencing was naive CXCR3+ CD8+ T cells from blood. Subset reported: CD45RO-CCR7+CD27+CD95- naive CD8+ T cells expressing CXCR3 (TNR3+). The CDR3 reads CASSIPLGASGRRDTQYF.